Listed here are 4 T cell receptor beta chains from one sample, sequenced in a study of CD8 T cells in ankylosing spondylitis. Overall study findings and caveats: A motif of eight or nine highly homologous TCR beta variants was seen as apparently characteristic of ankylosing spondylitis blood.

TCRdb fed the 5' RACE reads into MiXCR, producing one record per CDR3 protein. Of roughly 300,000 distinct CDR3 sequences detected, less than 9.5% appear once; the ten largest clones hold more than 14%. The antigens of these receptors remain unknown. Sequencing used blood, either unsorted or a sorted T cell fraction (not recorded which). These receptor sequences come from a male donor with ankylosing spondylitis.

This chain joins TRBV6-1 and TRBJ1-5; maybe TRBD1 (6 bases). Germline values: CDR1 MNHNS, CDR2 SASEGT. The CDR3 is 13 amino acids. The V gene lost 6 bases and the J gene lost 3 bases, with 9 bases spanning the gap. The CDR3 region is CASRRDNNQPQHF. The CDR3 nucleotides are TGTGCCAGCAGGCGGGACAACAATCAGCCCCAGCATTTT.

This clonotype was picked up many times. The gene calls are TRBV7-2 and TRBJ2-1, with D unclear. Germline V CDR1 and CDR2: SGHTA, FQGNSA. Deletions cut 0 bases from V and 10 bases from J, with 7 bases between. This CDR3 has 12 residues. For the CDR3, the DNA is TGTGCCAGCAGCTTAGCTCGGCGGGAGCAGTTCTTC. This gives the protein CASSLARREQFF.

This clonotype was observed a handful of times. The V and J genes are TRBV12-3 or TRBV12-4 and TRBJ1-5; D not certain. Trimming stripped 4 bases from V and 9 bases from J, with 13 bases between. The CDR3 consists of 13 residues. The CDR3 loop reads CASSYGRVRPQHF. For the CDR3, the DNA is TGTGCCAGCAGTTATGGCCGCGTTAGGCCCCAGCATTTT.

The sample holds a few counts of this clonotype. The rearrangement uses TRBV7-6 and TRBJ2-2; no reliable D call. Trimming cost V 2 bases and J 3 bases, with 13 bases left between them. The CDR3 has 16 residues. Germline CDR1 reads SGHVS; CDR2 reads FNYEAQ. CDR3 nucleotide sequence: TGTGCCAGCAGCTTAATGTTGGCTAGTTACACCGGGGAGCTGTTTTTT. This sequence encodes CASSLMLASYTGELFF.